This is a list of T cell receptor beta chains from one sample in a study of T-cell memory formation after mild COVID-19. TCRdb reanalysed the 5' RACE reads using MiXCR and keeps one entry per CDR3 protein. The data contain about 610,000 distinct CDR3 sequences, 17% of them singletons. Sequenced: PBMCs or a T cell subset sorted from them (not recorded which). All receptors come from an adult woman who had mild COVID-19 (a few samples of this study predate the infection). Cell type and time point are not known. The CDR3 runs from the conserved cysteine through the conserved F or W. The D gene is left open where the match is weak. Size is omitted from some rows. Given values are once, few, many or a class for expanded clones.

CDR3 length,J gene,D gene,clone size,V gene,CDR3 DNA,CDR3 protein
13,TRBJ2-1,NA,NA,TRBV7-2,TGTGCCAGCAGCTTAGGACTACCCAAGGAGCAGTTCTTC,CASSLGLPKEQFF
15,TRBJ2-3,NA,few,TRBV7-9,TGTGCCAGCAGCCCTTTCCCTCGGAGCACAGATACGCAGTATTTT,CASSPFPRSTDTQYF
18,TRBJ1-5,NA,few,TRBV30,TGTGCCTGGAGTGTAAAGCCCCCAGGGATCAAGGTTAGTCAGCCCCAGCATTTT,CAWSVKPPGIKVSQPQHF
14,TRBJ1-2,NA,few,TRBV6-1,TGTGCCAGCAGTGATCGGGCAGGGCACTATGGCTACACCTTC,CASSDRAGHYGYTF
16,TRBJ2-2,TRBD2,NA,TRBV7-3,TGTGCCAGCAGCTTAAGTCGAGGGAGGGCCACCGGGGAGCTGTTTTTT,CASSLSRGRATGELFF
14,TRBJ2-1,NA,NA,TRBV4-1,TGCGCCAGCAGCCAAGAAGGCGGGGTCAATGAGCAGTTCTTC,CASSQEGGVNEQFF
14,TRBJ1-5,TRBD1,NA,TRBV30,TGTGCCTGGGCAGGGGGGGGGAGCAATCAGCCCCAGCATTTT,CAWAGGGSNQPQHF
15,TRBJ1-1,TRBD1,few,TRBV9,TGTGCCAGCAGCCCGAGGGACAGGGTAAGGACTGAAGCTTTCTTT,CASSPRDRVRTEAFF
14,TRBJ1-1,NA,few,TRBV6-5,TGTGCCAGCAGTTACTCAATAACGGGCCGGGGAGCTTTCTTT,CASSYSITGRGAFF
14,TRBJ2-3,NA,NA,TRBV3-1,TGTGCCAGCAGCCAATCGGTGGGGGAGGATACGCAGTATTTT,CASSQSVGEDTQYF
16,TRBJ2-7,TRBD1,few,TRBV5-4,TGTGCCAGCAGCTTGAGCTTAGGACAGGGGGCCCACGAGCAGTACTTC,CASSLSLGQGAHEQYF
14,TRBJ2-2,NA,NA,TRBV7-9,TGTGCCAGCAGCTTAGCGATTGCGGCCGGGGAGCTGTTTTTT,CASSLAIAAGELFF
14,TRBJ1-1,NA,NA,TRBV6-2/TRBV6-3,TGTGCCAGCAGGACCAGGGCAGGGCCCACTGAAGCTTTCTTT,CASRTRAGPTEAFF
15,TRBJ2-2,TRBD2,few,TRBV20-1,TGCAGTGCTAGAGCTGCGGGGGGCGGCACCGGGGAGCTGTTTTTT,CSARAAGGGTGELFF
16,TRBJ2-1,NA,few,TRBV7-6,TGTGCCAGCAGCGCGCGGCAGGACTGGGCTAGGAATGAGCAGTTCTTC,CASSARQDWARNEQFF
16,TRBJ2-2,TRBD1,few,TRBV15,TGTGCCACCAGCGTTAGACAGGGAATTGGGACCGGGGAGCTGTTTTTT,CATSVRQGIGTGELFF
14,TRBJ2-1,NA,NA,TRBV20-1,TGCAGTGCTCTCGATCGGGGCTCTTACAATGAGCAGTTCTTC,CSALDRGSYNEQFF
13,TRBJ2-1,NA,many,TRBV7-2,TGTGCCAGCAGCTTTAAGGACCACAATGAGCAGTTCTTC,CASSFKDHNEQFF
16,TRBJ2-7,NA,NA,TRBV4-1,TGCGCCAGCAGCCAAGAAGGGCCCAGGGTAGGCCACGAGCAGTACTTC,CASSQEGPRVGHEQYF
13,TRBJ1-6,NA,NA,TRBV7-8,TGTGCCAGCAGCTTTAAAAGAAATTCACCCCTCCACTTT,CASSFKRNSPLHF
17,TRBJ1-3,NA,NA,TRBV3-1,TGTGCCAGCAGCCAAGATCTAGACTCCGGCTCTGGAAACACCATATATTTT,CASSQDLDSGSGNTIYF
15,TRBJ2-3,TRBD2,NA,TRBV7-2,TGTGCCAGCAGCCCTAGCGGGAGGGCCAGAGATACGCAGTATTTT,CASSPSGRARDTQYF
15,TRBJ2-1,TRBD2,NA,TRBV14,TGTGCCAGCAGCCAAGGGGAGGGCATCTACAATGAGCAGTTCTTC,CASSQGEGIYNEQFF
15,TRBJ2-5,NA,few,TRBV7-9,TGTGCCAGCAGCTTAGCGAAGGGGGGCTCAGAGACCCAGTACTTC,CASSLAKGGSETQYF
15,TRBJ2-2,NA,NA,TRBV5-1,TGCGCCAGCAGCTTGAACACAGTATTAGGCGGGGAGCTGTTTTTT,CASSLNTVLGGELFF
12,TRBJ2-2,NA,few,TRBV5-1,TGCGCCAGCAGCTTACCTGCCAAGGAGCTGTTTTTT,CASSLPAKELFF
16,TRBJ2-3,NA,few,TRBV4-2,TGTGCCAGCAGCCAAGATTGGCTGGTGAGCACAGATACGCAGTATTTT,CASSQDWLVSTDTQYF
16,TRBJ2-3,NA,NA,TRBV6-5,TGTGCCAGCAGTTATAGGGGGACCGCTAGCACAGATACGCAGTATTTT,CASSYRGTASTDTQYF
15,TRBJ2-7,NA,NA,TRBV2,TGTGCCACTCCGCTCTCAGGGTTGGGCTCCTACGAGCAGTACTTC,CATPLSGLGSYEQYF
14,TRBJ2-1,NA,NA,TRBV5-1,TGCGCCAGCAGCATGATGCCGGGCGACAATGAGCAGTTCTTC,CASSMMPGDNEQFF
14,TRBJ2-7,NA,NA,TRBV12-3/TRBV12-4,TGTGCCAGCAGTTTAGTGGGTGACAGGTCCGAGCAGTACTTC,CASSLVGDRSEQYF
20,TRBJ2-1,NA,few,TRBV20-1,TGCAGTGCTAGAGATTTCGGCGGTAGTAAGGGCCAGAGCTCCTACAATGAGCAGTTCTTC,CSARDFGGSKGQSSYNEQFF
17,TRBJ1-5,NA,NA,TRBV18,TGTGCCAGCTCACCGGTGGGGGCCCCATATAGCAATCAGCCCCAGCATTTT,CASSPVGAPYSNQPQHF
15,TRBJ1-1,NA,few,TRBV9,TGTGCCAGCAGCGTAGCCGGGAATATGAACACTGAAGCTTTCTTT,CASSVAGNMNTEAFF
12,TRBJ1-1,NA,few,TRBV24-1,TGTGCCACCAGGAAGGATGAGGGAAGGGCTTTCTTT,CATRKDEGRAFF
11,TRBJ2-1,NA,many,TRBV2,TGTGCCAGCAGCTCAAGAAAGGAGCAGTTCTTC,CASSSRKEQFF
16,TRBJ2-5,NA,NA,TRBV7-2,TGTGCCAGCAGCGACCCCGCGGGGGCGATTGAGGAGACCCAGTACTTC,CASSDPAGAIEETQYF